The T cell receptor (beta chain) described here comes from a study of CD8 T cells in ankylosing spondylitis. The study, taken as a whole, reports: Disease-linked clones proved CD8+ and comparatively uncommon in peripheral blood. Some of the motif variants had earlier been found in reactive arthritis patients' fluid and blood. Typical of ankylosing spondylitis blood, it appeared, was a TCR beta motif of eight highly homologous variants. Researchers reportedly found disease-linked clones significantly enriched in matched ankylosing spondylitis synovial fluid.

Germline values: CDR1 ENHRY, CDR2 SYGVKD. With 3 bases removed from V and 3 bases from J, the gap between germline ends came to 6 bases. This CDR3 has 13 residues. TCR beta libraries were made by quantitative 5'-RACE with molecular barcodes. One entry per CDR3 protein results from TCRdb running MiXCR on the 5' RACE reads. Of 350,000 to 550,000 distinct CDR3 sequences listed, approximately 26% are singletons. Concerning this clonotype: Its antigen remains unidentified.

The specimen sequenced was blood, either unsorted or a sorted T cell fraction (not recorded which). This receptor was taken from a male donor with ankylosing spondylitis. The chain is built from TRBV10-3 and TRBJ2-1; D unclear. CDR3 nucleotides: TGTGCCATCAGTGACAGACTCTACAATGAGCAGTTCTTC. Amino acid sequence: CAISDRLYNEQFF.